A selection of T cell receptor beta chains follows, all from one sample in a study of post-analysis software for immune sequencing data. Each CDR3 protein is one row after TCRdb ran MiXCR on the PCR reads. The sample has about 770,000 distinct CDR3 sequences; about 45% are singletons. The sample was blood. All receptors come from a girl between 10 and 17 years old with multiple sclerosis. Each CDR3 is given with its conserved first and last residue. The D gene is left open where the match is weak. Clone sizes are given selectively: once, few, many, or a class where the clone is expanded.

CASSLTPGAHNEQFF	TGTGCCAGCAGTTTAACCCCGGGGGCCCACAATGAGCAGTTCTTC	.	TRBV27	TRBJ2-1	.
CASSAHPDTQYF	TGTGCCAGCAGCGCCCACCCAGATACGCAGTATTTT	few	TRBV9	TRBJ2-3	.
CAISESVGGYNEQFF	TGTGCCATCAGTGAGTCGGTTGGGGGGTACAATGAGCAGTTCTTC	.	TRBV10-3	TRBJ2-1	.
CANSRQGVAGANVLTF	TGCGCCAACAGTCGACAGGGTGTAGCTGGGGCCAACGTCCTGACTTTC	.	TRBV5-1	TRBJ2-6	TRBD1
CASSLGSGTGGNSPLHF	TGTGCCAGCAGTTTGGGATCGGGGACAGGGGGTAATTCACCCCTCCACTTT	.	TRBV28	TRBJ1-6	TRBD1
CASSEGSFYNEQFF	TGTGCCAGCAGTGAAGGCAGCTTTTACAATGAGCAGTTCTTC	few	TRBV25-1	TRBJ2-1	.
CSVERDEWRTEAFF	TGCAGCGTTGAACGTGATGAGTGGAGAACTGAAGCTTTCTTT	.	TRBV29-1	TRBJ1-1	.
CATSNDRGFNQPQHF	TGTGCCACCAGTAACGACAGGGGCTTCAATCAGCCCCAGCATTTT	.	TRBV15	TRBJ1-5	TRBD1
CSAWGGLAKNIQYF	TGCAGTGCTTGGGGCGGGTTGGCCAAAAACATTCAGTACTTC	once	TRBV20-1	TRBJ2-4	.
CASSLLGLSYNEQFF	TGCGCCAGCAGCTTGCTGGGCCTCTCCTACAATGAGCAGTTCTTC	.	TRBV5-1	TRBJ2-1	.
CASSLGARGSNEQFF	TGTGCCAGCAGTTTAGGAGCACGGGGGTCCAATGAGCAGTTCTTC	few	TRBV12-3/TRBV12-4	TRBJ2-1	.
CASSPSTEGLNYNEQFF	TGTGCCAGCAGCCCCAGTACGGAGGGCCTCAACTACAATGAGCAGTTCTTC	.	TRBV3-1	TRBJ2-1	.
CASSQTGTHMGIYEQYF	TGTGCCAGCAGCCAAACCGGGACCCATATGGGGATCTACGAGCAGTACTTC	few	TRBV7-2	TRBJ2-7	.
CASRKERQGKTNTEAFF	TGTGCCAGCAGAAAGGAAAGACAGGGTAAGACGAACACTGAAGCTTTCTTT	.	TRBV6-2/TRBV6-3	TRBJ1-1	TRBD1
CASSYGFWREIYNEQFF	TGTGCCAGCAGCTACGGGTTTTGGCGGGAGATTTACAATGAGCAGTTCTTC	.	TRBV7-2	TRBJ2-1	TRBD2
CASSPIRLAFNYEQYF	TGTGCCAGCAGCCCTATCCGACTAGCGTTTAACTACGAGCAGTACTTC	.	TRBV7-2	TRBJ2-7	TRBD2
CASSLGGTGLPNEQFF	TGTGCCAGCAGTTTAGGGGGGACAGGGTTGCCCAATGAGCAGTTCTTC	.	TRBV12-3/TRBV12-4	TRBJ2-1	TRBD1
CASWEGSEQFF	TGTGCCAGCTGGGAGGGTTCTGAGCAGTTCTTC	.	TRBV6-5	TRBJ2-1	TRBD2
CSAGRSQGNNEQFF	TGCAGCGCCGGTCGGTCGCAGGGGAACAATGAGCAGTTCTTC	.	TRBV29-1	TRBJ2-1	.
CASSDEDRLNVLTF	TGTGCCAGCAGTGACGAGGACAGGCTCAACGTCCTGACTTTC	few	TRBV2	TRBJ2-6	TRBD1
CASSLGTSGRVKIQYF	TGCGCCAGCAGCTTGGGGACTAGCGGGAGGGTAAAGATCCAGTACTTC	.	TRBV5-1	TRBJ2-7	TRBD2
CASSVDGFGETQYF	TGTGCCAGCAGCGTAGACGGATTCGGAGAGACCCAGTACTTC	.	TRBV9	TRBJ2-5	.
CASSYSTSGIDEQFF	TGTGCCAGCAGTTACAGTACTAGCGGGATAGATGAGCAGTTCTTC	.	TRBV6-5	TRBJ2-1	TRBD2
CASSLSAGADYEQYF	TGTGCCAGCAGCTTATCAGCGGGAGCGGACTACGAGCAGTACTTC	few	TRBV7-9	TRBJ2-7	TRBD2
CASSLATSGRGEQYF	TGCGCCAGCAGCTTGGCGACTAGCGGGAGAGGGGAGCAGTACTTC	few	TRBV5-1	TRBJ2-7	TRBD2
CASSWYREFGELFF	TGCGCCAGCAGCTGGTACAGGGAATTCGGGGAGCTGTTTTTT	once	TRBV5-1	TRBJ2-2	.
CSVGGDTQYF	TGCAGCGTTGGTGGAGATACGCAGTATTTT	many	TRBV29-1	TRBJ2-3	.
CASSLPLGTQYF	TGTGCCAGCAGCTTACCCTTGGGGACCCAGTACTTC	many	TRBV7-9	TRBJ2-5	.
CASSLGVAEFYEQYF	TGTGCCAGCAGCTTAGGAGTAGCGGAGTTCTACGAGCAGTACTTC	few	TRBV7-9	TRBJ2-7	.
CATSRGGRGDGYTF	TGTGCCACCAGCAGAGGTGGCAGGGGGGATGGCTACACCTTC	.	TRBV15	TRBJ1-2	TRBD1
CASSMAGAGTDTQYF	TGTGCCAGTAGTATGGCGGGAGCCGGCACAGATACGCAGTATTTT	.	TRBV19	TRBJ2-3	TRBD2
CASSQSRTSGVTDTQYF	TGTGCCAGCAGTCAGAGTAGGACTAGCGGAGTCACAGATACGCAGTATTTT	.	TRBV5-4	TRBJ2-3	TRBD2
CASSPPGTSAGEQFF	TGTGCCAGCAGCCCCCCCGGGACTAGCGCCGGTGAGCAGTTCTTC	.	TRBV7-9	TRBJ2-1	TRBD2
CASSVQGVDYGYTF	TGTGCCAGTAGTGTCCAGGGAGTGGACTATGGCTACACCTTC	.	TRBV19	TRBJ1-2	.
CASSFGGYSYEQYF	TGTGCCAGCAGCTTTGGGGGGTACTCCTACGAGCAGTACTTC	.	TRBV7-2	TRBJ2-7	.
CASSLGSLASSSAQYF	TGTGCCAGCAGCTTAGGATCACTAGCATCCTCCTCGGCCCAGTACTTC	.	TRBV7-2	TRBJ2-4	.
CASSYREGDYGYTF	TGTGCCAGCAGTTACAGGGAGGGAGACTATGGCTACACCTTC	.	TRBV6-6	TRBJ1-2	.
CSAYRDSYGQYF	TGCAGTGCTTACCGGGACTCCTACGGGCAGTACTTC	.	TRBV20-1	TRBJ2-7	.
CASSQDLALFYYGYTF	TGCGCCAGCAGCCAAGATCTGGCCCTTTTCTACTATGGCTACACCTTC	few	TRBV4-1	TRBJ1-2	.
CASSRRGGNSPLHF	TGTGCCAGCAGTCGTAGGGGGGGCAATTCACCCCTCCACTTT	.	TRBV12-3/TRBV12-4	TRBJ1-6	.
CASYKGLAYEQYF	TGTGCCAGCTATAAGGGGCTCGCGTACGAGCAGTACTTC	.	TRBV2	TRBJ2-7	.
CASSPLAAINEQFF	TGCGCCAGCAGCCCCCTAGCGGCTATAAATGAGCAGTTCTTC	few	TRBV4-3	TRBJ2-1	TRBD2
CASSREGGDGYTF	TGTGCCAGCAGTCGAGAAGGGGGCGATGGCTACACCTTC	.	TRBV12-3/TRBV12-4	TRBJ1-2	TRBD1
CASSEVGFSGEQYF	TGTGCCAGCAGTGAAGTCGGCTTTTCGGGCGAGCAGTACTTC	.	TRBV6-1	TRBJ2-7	.
CATSSSVSRDFYEQYF	TGTGCCACCAGCAGTTCGGTCTCCAGGGATTTCTACGAGCAGTACTTC	.	TRBV15	TRBJ2-7	.
CASTPRTGNYGYTF	TGTGCCAGCACCCCCCGGACAGGGAACTATGGCTACACCTTC	few	TRBV12-3/TRBV12-4	TRBJ1-2	TRBD1
CATSEEWGTEKLFF	TGTGCCACCAGTGAGGAATGGGGGACTGAAAAACTGTTTTTT	.	TRBV24-1	TRBJ1-4	.
CSASSGIRNERYF	TGCAGTGCCAGTAGCGGGATCCGGAACGAGCGGTACTTC	.	TRBV20-1	TRBJ2-7	TRBD2
CASSQGYVQGEYEQYF	TGCGCCAGCAGCCAAGGCTATGTACAGGGGGAGTACGAGCAGTACTTC	.	TRBV4-1	TRBJ2-7	TRBD1
CSASGHYNQPQHF	TGCAGTGCATCAGGACACTACAATCAGCCCCAGCATTTT	.	TRBV20-1	TRBJ1-5	.
CSVEQLIEGLTYEQYF	TGCAGCGTTGAGCAGCTGATTGAGGGCCTTACCTACGAGCAGTACTTC	.	TRBV29-1	TRBJ2-7	.
CASSPRGLSYNEQFF	TGTGCCAGCAGCCCGAGGGGACTATCCTACAATGAGCAGTTCTTC	.	TRBV7-6	TRBJ2-1	TRBD2
CASSYSARGEVGYTF	TGTGCCAGCAGTTACTCCGCCAGGGGCGAAGTCGGCTACACCTTC	.	TRBV6-6	TRBJ1-2	.
CASKGKINQPQHF	TGTGCCAGCAAGGGGAAAATTAATCAGCCCCAGCATTTT	.	TRBV12-3/TRBV12-4	TRBJ1-5	.
CASTYEGWTGSPGYGYTF	TGTGCCAGCACCTATGAGGGATGGACAGGATCCCCAGGGTATGGCTACACCTTC	.	TRBV12-3/TRBV12-4	TRBJ1-2	TRBD1